One TCR beta chain is described in this entry. TCRdb's copy holds only in-frame clones and misses some; the assay was immunoSEQ multiplex PCR. The data show 150,000 to 200,000 clones, approximately 92% seen once. The entry originates in a study of T cell responses to AZD1222 COVID-19 vaccine. V lost 5 bases and J 11 bases, leaving 18 bases between the germline ends. There are 13 residues in the CDR3. The sequencing used peripheral blood, collected 28 days after the second dose of the MenACWY control vaccine. The clonotype comes from an adult who received the MenACWY meningococcal vaccine as a control. V and J are TRBV12-3 or TRBV12-4 and TRBJ1-1; D possibly corresponds to TRBD1 (5 bases). The CDR3 bases are TGTGCCAGCAGTCCTGGTACCCAACAGGAGGCTTTCTTT. Amino acids: CASSPGTQQEAFF.